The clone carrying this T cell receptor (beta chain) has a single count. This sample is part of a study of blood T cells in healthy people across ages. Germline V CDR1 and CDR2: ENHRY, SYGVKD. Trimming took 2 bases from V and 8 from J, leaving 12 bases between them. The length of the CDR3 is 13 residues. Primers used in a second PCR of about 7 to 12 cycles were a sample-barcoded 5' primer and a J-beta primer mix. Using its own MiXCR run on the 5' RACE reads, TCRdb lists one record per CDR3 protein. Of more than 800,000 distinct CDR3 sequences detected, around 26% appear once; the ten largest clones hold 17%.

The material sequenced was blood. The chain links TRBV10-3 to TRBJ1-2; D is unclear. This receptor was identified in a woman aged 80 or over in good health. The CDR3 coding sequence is TGTGCCATCAGTGAGGGGGTCCGCCTCGGCTACACCTTC. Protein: CAISEGVRLGYTF.